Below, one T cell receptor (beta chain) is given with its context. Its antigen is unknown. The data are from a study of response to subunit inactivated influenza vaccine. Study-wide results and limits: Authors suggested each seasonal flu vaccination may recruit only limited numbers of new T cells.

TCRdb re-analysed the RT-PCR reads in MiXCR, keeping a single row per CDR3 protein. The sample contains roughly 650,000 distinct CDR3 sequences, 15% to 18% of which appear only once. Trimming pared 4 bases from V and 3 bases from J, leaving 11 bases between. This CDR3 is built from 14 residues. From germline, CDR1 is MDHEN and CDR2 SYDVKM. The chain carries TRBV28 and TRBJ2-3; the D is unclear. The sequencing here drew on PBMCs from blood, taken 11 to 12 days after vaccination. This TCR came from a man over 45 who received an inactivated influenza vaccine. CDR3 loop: CASSYLPQTDTQYF. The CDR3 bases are TGTGCCAGCAGTTACCTACCGCAGACAGATACGCAGTATTTT.